This record covers a single T cell receptor beta chain. The antigen it recognizes is unknown. No per-base quality is available; no much larger clone lies one base away. The donors were healthy, HIV-negative adults who had no recently reported acute infections or vaccinations. Every donor was a Caucasian adult living in Nashville, Tennessee, USA. CD4+ T cells were enriched by magnetic negative selection, after which naive cells were positively selected on CD45RA and the negative fraction was taken as the memory subset. Blood was obtained by leukapheresis, after which PBMCs were separated by Ficoll-Histopaque density gradient centrifugation and cryopreserved in liquid nitrogen vapor phase. Purity and quantity of every magnetically sorted T cell population were checked by analytical flow cytometry. Genomic DNA was isolated from every sorted fraction and measured by UV absorbance on a Nanodrop 2000c.

The sample originates from a study of shared clonotypes between healthy human individuals (dated by TCRdb to the early 2020s). Background for the entire study: The cohort included three men and a couple of women between 18 and 49 years of age. For each donor, CD4 naive and CD4 memory were each run on three plates, CD8 naive on two plates, and CD8 memory on one plate. To estimate repertoire size and how much clonotype sharing occurs between individuals, the study deeply sequenced the blood TCR repertoires of five or six healthy adults. To increase sequencing depth and limit assay-specific biases, TCR repertoire library preparation and sequencing were carried out by different laboratories using diverse techniques. Per donor, leukapheresis produced somewhere between about 0.9 and 10 billion PBMCs. Study-wide findings and limitations: Because the study included a small number of donors, the genetic and exposure-history diversity represented was limited. Pairwise subsampling indicated that sequencing depth was expected to affect the degree of clonotype sharing among donors. Even with the large sequencing depth, rarefaction of the sorted-subset datasets indicated that sequencing was incomplete. Sampling was limited to blood, and TCR repertoires in tissue likely differ from TCR repertoires in blood. Naive subsets generally had larger estimated clonotype richness than memory subsets did. Compared with non-shared clonotypes, the clonotypes found in all four sorted-subset donors had higher generation probabilities. Sharing across a handful of donors was observed for approximately 4.6% of naive CD4, over 3% of naive CD8, 2% to 2.5% of memory CD4, and less than 0.45% of memory CD8 clonotypes.

The CDR3 holds 15 amino acids from the cysteine to the phenylalanine. Kept here is only the CDR3 DNA, which spans 45 bases and is read in frame from base 1. CDR1 is given as SGHNT and CDR2 as YYREEE, both from the germline V gene (reference sequence). V and J are trimmed by 2 bases and 7 bases, and the gene matches miss 11 bases of the junction. TCR CDR3 regions were amplified from genomic DNA by multiplex PCR using the deep immunoSEQ assay. Extracted genomic DNA from each cell subset was distributed evenly across all wells of several immunoSEQ 96-well plates, and each plate was treated as a replicate. For sorted subsets, 200 ng of genomic DNA, equivalent to 30,000 or so T cell genomes, went into each replicate PCR. Purified libraries were quantified with a Qubit 3.0 fluorometer, sized on a Bioanalyzer 2100, and re-quantified with the KAPA Library Quantification kit. A separate single-read 150-cycle Illumina NextSeq 550 flow cell was used to sequence each immunoSEQ 96-well plate. Processing in the source paper ran as follows. Because the immunoSEQ output held only junctional sequences and lacked quality scores, the filtering could not match the filtering applied to full-length reads. To assign V/J genes and CDR3, sequences were annotated against IMGT germline references using PyIR, a Python wrapper for IgBLAST v1.9. Reads were filtered out if the reads had weak V/J assignments (E-value above 1e-6), no CDR3, stop codons, out-of-frame junctions, or ambiguous translated residues. V3J clonotypes were defined as sequences sharing the same inferred V gene, J gene, and CDR3 amino acid sequence. Percentage overlap between repertoires was computed as shared unique clonotypes divided by the size of the smaller repertoire. Repertoire richness was assessed with RTK rarefaction, the Chao1 estimator, and Recon v2.1 estimates of unobserved clonotypes. Generation probabilities were computed with OLGA for all TCRbeta clonotypes obtained by the gDNA method from a handful of donors. Not all clones reach the TCRdb copy of this immuneACCESS table, which keeps in-frame sequences only. Checked studies attribute under half of the gap to unresolved V genes and leave the rest unexplained. V and J calls and clone size are given by that table; D and trimming were obtained from the DNA. The sample table lists a few million clones, approximately 93% of them with a count of one. The top ten clonotypes cover about 0.41% of the sample.

The receptor was derived from a man aged 18 to 35 in good health. Some clones in this sample may be carry-over from other donors' samples. In this chain, TRBV5-4 is recombined with TRBJ2-7; TRBD1 lines up with 8 middle nucleotides. The specimen sequenced was naive CD4+ T cells from PBMCs. Interpreted using the paper, the cell subset or site label stands for: CD45RA+ positively selected. This receptor carries the CDR3 CASSLPGQEPKEQYF. The sequence in DNA is TGTGCCAGCAGCTTACCGGGACAGGAGCCAAAGGAGCAGTACTTC. Extended through the reference TRBV5-4 and TRBJ2-7 proteins, this CDR3 yields the full variable domain: ETGVTQSPTHLIKTRGQQVTLRCSSQSGHNTVSWYQQALGQGPQFIFQYYREEENGRGNFPPRFSGLQFPNYSSELNVNALELDDSALYLCASSLPGQEPKEQYFGPGTRLTVT.